This T cell receptor beta chain was documented in a study of CD8+ T cells in alopecia areata. Findings of the study overall: In lesional scalp, particularly from alopecia totalis/universalis, clonality was higher than in normal scalp. Scalp clonality and expanded CD8+ clones among the top 100 showed significant decreases with tofacitinib. Sequencing of scalp samples also includes resident alphabeta T cells from normal skin.

CDR1 GTSNPN and CDR2 SVGIG come from the germline V gene (reference sequence). V dropped 2 bases and J dropped 7 bases, with 14 bases sitting between them. The CDR3 contains 13 residues. TCR sequencing used cDNA made by reverse transcription of extracted RNA. Repertoires were generated with immunoSEQ multiplex PCR, while TCRdb's copy carries only in-frame clones and drops some. The sample records 150,000 to 200,000 clones, approximately 60% being singletons. A word on this clone: Its antigen is not identified.

Treatment indicated: oral pan-JAK inhibitor, 5-10 mg twice daily. The sorting of PBMCs gave CD4+ and CD8+ T cells. The material was CD4+ T cells sorted from blood, obtained at week 24, from a patient treated with tofacitinib. The J gene is TRBJ1-1, the V gene TRBV30; the D gene is possibly TRBD1 (6 bases). This TCR was recovered from a human donor with alopecia areata. CDR3 DNA sequence: TGTGCCTGGAGTCGGCAGGGGCGGGTTGAAGCTTTCTTT. As protein: CAWSRQGRVEAFF.